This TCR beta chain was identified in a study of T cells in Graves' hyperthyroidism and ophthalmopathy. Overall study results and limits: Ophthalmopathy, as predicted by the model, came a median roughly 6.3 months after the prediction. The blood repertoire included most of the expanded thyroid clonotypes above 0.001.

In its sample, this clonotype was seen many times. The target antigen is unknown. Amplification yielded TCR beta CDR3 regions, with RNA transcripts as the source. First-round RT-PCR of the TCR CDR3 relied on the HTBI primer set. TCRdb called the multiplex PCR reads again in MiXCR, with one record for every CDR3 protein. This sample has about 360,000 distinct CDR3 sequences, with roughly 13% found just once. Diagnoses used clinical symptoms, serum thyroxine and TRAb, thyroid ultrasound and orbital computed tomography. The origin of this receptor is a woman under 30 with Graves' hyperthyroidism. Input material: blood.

The CDR3 coding sequence is TGTGCCAGCGGAACCCGGGGTGGAGGGAGCTCTGGGGCCAACGTCCTGACTTTC. Its translation: CASGTRGGGSSGANVLTF. This chain uses TRBV7-2 with TRBJ2-6; possibly TRBD2 for D (6 bases). Germline CDR1 is SGHTA and CDR2 is FQGNSA. The CDR3 length is 18 residues. Trimming removed 8 bases at V and 0 bases at J, with 20 bases between.